This TCR delta chain was sequenced in a study of gamma-delta chains in newborns, infants, children. About the study: Microbial exposure reportedly drives polyclonal innate γδ T cell expansion after birth.

Germline CDR1 and CDR2: GEAIGNYY and EKD. Unmatched junction bases numbered 5, after V lost 0 bases and J lost 0 bases. CDR3 length: 20 amino acids. TCRdb ran CATT on the reads. The sample has 7,000 to 9,500 delta-chain clones, more than 20% seen once. This clone was counted a few times. What was sequenced was blood. The rearrangement links TRDV2 to TRDJ3; TRDD3 matches 12 bases. This sequence originates from a child who was a newborn, infant or young child, either healthy, febrile or measles-vaccinated (not recorded which). CDR3 amino acids: CACDTVWGIRGSWDTRQMFF. CDR3 nucleotide sequence: TGTGCCTGTGACACCGTCTGGGGGATACGCGGCTCCTGGGACACCCGACAGATGTTTTTC.